Listed here are 5 T cell receptor beta chains from one sample, sequenced in a study of cytomegalovirus exposure and HLA in healthy donors. Primers for the PCR totalled 60 Vbeta and 13 Jbeta. Using immunoSEQ multiplex PCR, the repertoire was profiled, and TCRdb retains in-frame clones only, with some absent. The table lists around 64,000 clones, around 91% of them singletons, with about 12% in the top ten. Sequencing used PBMCs. The receptor source for this set is a woman in her twenties or thirties in good health and CMV-seropositive.

The rearrangement joins TRBV7-6 to TRBJ2-2; no clear D gene. CDR1 and CDR2 (germline): SGHVS, FNYEAQ. The CDR3 loop spans 16 amino acids. V dropped 4 bases and J dropped 5 bases, with 17 bases sitting between them. The CDR3 here is CASSWVRTVLTGELFF. CDR3 DNA: TGTGCCAGCAGCTGGGTCCGTACAGTGTTGACCGGGGAGCTGTTTTTT.

The J gene is TRBJ2-7, the V gene TRBV15, with 7 bases aligning to TRBD2. Germline lookup yields CDR1 LNHNV and CDR2 YYDKDF (reference sequence). The CDR3 consists of 15 residues. V was clipped by 0 bases and J by 6 bases; unmatched bases: 8. The CDR3 DNA is TGTGCCACCAGCAGAGAGTCGGGCGGGAGCTCCGAGCAGTACTTC. Residues: CATSRESGGSSEQYF.

This clone was detected once. The rearrangement uses TRBV12-5 and TRBJ1-1, with D perhaps TRBD1 (6 bases). This CDR3 is built from 16 residues. The germline V gene has CDR1 LGHNT and CDR2 FRNRAP. V lost 2 bases to trimming and J lost 0 bases, with 13 bases between them. The CDR3 coding sequence is TGTGCTAGTGGTTTGTTTACAGGGTACATGAACACTGAAGCTTTCTTT. Its translation is CASGLFTGYMNTEAFF.

Comments on this clone: Without the conserved terminal phenylalanine or tryptophan, this CDR3 likely stems from a read error. It is unclear where the CDR3 begins or ends on the DNA, so no DNA is shown, and the CDR3 is as TCRdb lists it. The chain joins TRBV7-9 to TRBJ2-3; the table's TRBD2 call for D was not verified on the DNA. Including both end residues, the CDR3 is 13 amino acids long. Germline assignment: CDR1 SEHNR and CDR2 FQNEAQ (reference sequence). The CDR3: CASSLGPNPLAVI.

This chain connects TRBV11-3 to TRBJ1-1, with unresolved D. The CDR3 runs to 13 residues. V was shortened by 4 bases and J by 3 bases, with 9 bases between the two germline ends. Germline CDR1 and CDR2: SGHNT and YENEEA. The DNA for the CDR3 is TGTGCCAGCAGCTCCCGTGAGGACACTGAAGCTTTCTTT. This codes for CASSSREDTEAFF. Supplemented by reference TRBV11-3 and TRBJ1-1, the full variable domain reads EAGVVQSPRYKIIEKKQPVAFWCNPISGHNTLYWYLQNLGQGPELLIRYENEEAVDDSQLPKDRFSAERLKGVDSTLKIQPAELGDSAVYLCASSSREDTEAFFGQGTRLTVV.